One and the same sample provided the 28 T cell receptor beta chains below, sequenced in a study of blood T cells in healthy people across ages. A second PCR, run for about 7 to 12 cycles, used a sample-barcoded 5' primer plus a J-beta primer mix. TCRdb independently ran MiXCR on the 5' RACE reads; one entry per CDR3 protein. The data show 750,000 to 1,000,000 distinct CDR3 sequences, 25% to 35% seen once. These same records also appear under a second study, on T cells of mothers and their children.

Sequenced input: blood. These receptors were collected from a middle-aged woman in good health.

The chain uses TRBV6-6 and TRBJ1-5, with unresolved D. CDR1 is MNHNY, CDR2 SVGAGI, per germline (reference sequence). The CDR3 contains 14 residues. V dropped 0 bases and J dropped 4 bases, with 7 bases sitting between them. CDR3 DNA: TGTGCCAGCAGTTACTCGAAGGCAAATCAGCCCCAGCATTTT. Encoded protein: CASSYSKANQPQHF.

The genes are TRBV20-1 and TRBJ2-2; D is unresolved. The V end was cut by 3 bases, the J end by 0 bases, with 5 bases between. The CDR3 has 13 residues. Germline V gives CDR1 DFQATT, CDR2 SNEGSKA (reference sequence). The CDR3 protein is CSARQANTGELFF. The CDR3 nucleotides read TGCAGTGCTAGGCAAGCGAACACCGGGGAGCTGTTTTTT.

The genes are TRBV25-1 and TRBJ1-2; maybe TRBD1 (6 bases). Germline V gene data show CDR1 as MGHDK and CDR2 as SYGVNS. This CDR3 is built from 15 residues. Trimming stripped 2 bases from V and 0 bases from J, with 10 bases between. CDR3 DNA sequence: TGTGCCAGCAGTGAAGGGGGCAGCGCTAACTATGGCTACACCTTC. Protein: CASSEGGSANYGYTF.

In its sample, this clonotype was seen many times. This rearrangement joins TRBV5-1 to TRBJ1-2, with TRBD1 matching 7 bases. The CDR3 is 14 amino acids. Germline V gene data show CDR1 as SGHRS and CDR2 as YFSETQ. Trimming at V came to 4 bases and at J to 3 bases, leaving 6 bases not matched to a gene. In DNA, the CDR3 is TGCGCCAGCAGCCCCGGGACAGAACACTATGGCTACACCTTC. It encodes CASSPGTEHYGYTF.

The J gene is TRBJ1-6, the V gene TRBV20-1, with D tentatively TRBD1 (6 bases). Germline CDR1 and CDR2: DFQATT and SNEGSKA (reference sequence). The CDR3 length is 12 residues. V lost 2 bases and J lost 12, with 11 bases in between. DNA of the CDR3: TGCAGTGCTAGACGACAGGTCCAACCCCTCCACTTT. Amino acid sequence: CSARRQVQPLHF.

The chain combines TRBV21-1 with TRBJ2-7. TRBV21-1 is deemed a pseudogene. The CDR3 spans 16 residues. The DNA for the CDR3 is TGTGCCAGCAGCAAAGCGGTTGTGCACATCTCCTACGAGCAGTACTTC. Amino acid sequence: CASSKAVVHISYEQYF.

In regard to this clonotype: Its ends do not fully match the called genes, so a read error is possible. This rearrangement joins TRBV18 to TRBJ2-7; 7 bases line up with TRBD1. Germline V gene data show CDR1 as KGHSH and CDR2 as LQKENI. CDR3 length: 15 amino acids. This CDR3 is CASSPPSGQKYERYF. CDR3 in DNA: TGTGCCAGCTCACCACCATCGGGACAGAAATACGAGCGGTACTTC.

This clonotype was detected many times. The V gene is TRBV12-3 or TRBV12-4, the J gene TRBJ1-5, with 8 bases identical to TRBD1. This CDR3 comprises 14 residues. V shed 5 bases and J 7 bases; nucleotides not matched to a gene: 7. In DNA form, the CDR3 reads TGTGCCAGCAGTGTGTCAGGGGGCGGGCAGCCCCAGCATTTT. Protein: CASSVSGGGQPQHF.

This clonotype was seen repeatedly, ten times or more. The chain links TRBV18 to TRBJ1-4; D call uncertain. Trimming took 0 bases from V and 8 from J, leaving 7 bases between them. CDR1 and CDR2 (germline): KGHSH, LQKENI. The CDR3 covers 13 residues. The CDR3 protein is CASSPPSGEKLFF. CDR3 sequence (DNA): TGTGCCAGCTCACCACCCTCCGGCGAAAAACTGTTTTTT.

This clonotype was detected only a few times. The genes are TRBV5-1 and TRBJ2-1; TRBD2 matches at 13 bases. Trimming removed 2 bases from V and 9 bases from J; junction bases left unmatched: 5. Germline values: CDR1 SGHRS, CDR2 YFSETQ. CDR3 length equals 15 residues. CDR3 loop: CASSFTSGGAREQFF. The CDR3 DNA is TGCGCCAGCAGCTTTACTAGCGGGGGGGCTCGTGAGCAGTTCTTC. The variable domain in full, with the rest retrieved from reference TRBV5-1 and TRBJ2-1, is KAGVTQTPRYLIKTRGQQVTLSCSPISGHRSVSWYQQTPGQGLQFLFEYFSETQRNKGNFPGRFSGRQFSNSRSEMNVSTLELGDSALYLCASSFTSGGAREQFFGPGTRLTVL.

This clonotype appeared many times. The genes are TRBV5-1 and TRBJ1-1; D not certain. Trimming took off 0 bases at V and 0 bases at J, with 9 bases between the two ends. The CDR3 contains 15 residues. Germline V lookup: CDR1 SGHRS, CDR2 YFSETQ. CDR3 loop: CASSLAKGVNTEAFF. CDR3 bases: TGCGCCAGCAGCTTGGCGAAGGGAGTGAACACTGAAGCTTTCTTT.

To note about this clonotype: Its ends do not fully match the called genes, so a read error is possible. The J gene is TRBJ1-2, the V gene TRBV28; 7 nucleotides align to TRBD1. Germline CDR1 and CDR2: MDHEN and SYDVKM. The CDR3 is made up of 12 amino acids. This CDR3 is CASRNRGDGCTF. The CDR3 region has the DNA TGTGCCAGCAGGAACAGGGGAGATGGCTGCACCTTC.

This clonotype occurred many times. The chain employs TRBV6-5 and TRBJ1-2; TRBD1 might be the D (6 bases). The CDR3 covers 12 residues. The germline gives CDR1 MNHEY, CDR2 SVGAGI. V was shortened by 4 bases and J by 7 bases, with 10 bases between the two germline ends. For the CDR3, the DNA is TGTGCCAGCAGTTCTACAGGGTCTGGCTACACCTTC. It is translated as CASSSTGSGYTF.

This clonotype was seen a handful of times. This chain links TRBV5-1 with TRBJ2-3, with D tentatively TRBD1 or TRBD2 (5 bases each). Trimming took 3 bases from V and 2 from J, leaving 13 bases between them. Germline V gives CDR1 SGHRS, CDR2 YFSETQ. CDR3 length equals 15 residues. The CDR3 DNA is TGCGCCAGCAGCTCCGGGACCCCAAACACAGATACGCAGTATTTT. As protein: CASSSGTPNTDTQYF.

This clonotype was counted between two and nine times. V and J are TRBV27 and TRBJ1-1; D might be TRBD1 (6 bases). The CDR3 is 14 residues long. The germline V gene has CDR1 MNHEY and CDR2 SMNVEV (reference sequence). The ends were cut back, 5 bases at V and 1 base at J, with 11 bases in the middle. The CDR3 DNA reads as TGTGCCAGCAGTGCTACAGGGTCGAACACTGAAGCTTTCTTT. Its translation: CASSATGSNTEAFF.

This chain connects TRBV9 to TRBJ1-2, with D possibly TRBD1 on 5 matching bases. CDR1 is SGDLS and CDR2 is YYNGEE in the germline V gene. This CDR3 comprises 14 residues. V lost 3 bases and J 4 bases, leaving 13 bases between the germline ends. The CDR3 DNA reads as TGTGCCAGCAGCGGAGACCGGGACCTCTATGGCTACACCTTC. This sequence encodes CASSGDRDLYGYTF.

This CDR3 reads CAISRLGSDGELFF. CDR3 nucleotides: TGTGCCATCAGTCGACTAGGGTCTGACGGGGAGCTGTTTTTT. The rearrangement uses TRBV10-3 and TRBJ2-2; D is possibly TRBD2 (6 bases). V was clipped by 5 bases and J by 7 bases, with 14 bases between them. The CDR3 is made up of 14 amino acids. Germline V CDR1 and CDR2: ENHRY, SYGVKD.

This clonotype was detected only once. The chain uses TRBV12-3 or TRBV12-4 and TRBJ1-2, with 9 bases matching TRBD1. This CDR3 comprises 15 residues. Germline trimming cut 6 bases from V and 4 bases from J; bases unmatched to any gene: 9. As DNA, the CDR3 is TGTGCCAGCAGCCCCCGGGACAGGGACCCCTATGGCTACACCTTC. This translates into CASSPRDRDPYGYTF.

V usage is TRBV20-1 and J usage is TRBJ2-5; D is possibly TRBD1 (5 bases). The end of the DNA fits TRBJ2-7 better, so the J call may be wrong. Germline CDR1 reads DFQATT; CDR2 reads SNEGSKA (reference sequence). The CDR3 has 15 residues. CDR3 sequence: CSARDHRQGLGEQYF. The CDR3 DNA reads as TGCAGTGCTAGAGATCATAGGCAGGGTTTGGGCGAGCAGTACTTC.

The chain employs TRBV1 and TRBJ2-7; TRBD1 is taken as the D call from the table, unchecked against the DNA. TRBV1 is shown as a pseudogene. The CDR3 length is 16 residues. The CDR3 bases are TGCACCAGCAGCCCTAACGGGACAGTAAGCTCCTACGAGCAGTACTTC. Translating it yields CTSSPNGTVSSYEQYF.

This clonotype was detected a few times. This sequence may be a read error, since a much larger clone differs from it by one base. The chain has TRBV12-3 or TRBV12-4 and TRBJ2-5, with D possibly matching TRBD1 (6 bases). This CDR3 is built from 13 residues. The ends were cut back, 4 bases at V and 11 bases at J, with 17 bases in the middle. The CDR3 bases are TGTGCCAGCAGTTCACGACAGGTCAGTGAGCAGTACTTC. The encoded protein is CASSSRQVSEQYF.

The chain has TRBV10-3 and TRBJ1-1; possible D gene TRBD1, 5 bases. This CDR3 contains 15 residues. The germline CDR1 and CDR2 sequences are ENHRY and SYGVKD. The V and J ends lost 3 bases and 2 bases respectively, with 13 bases between them. CDR3 sequence: CAISEGIGGNTEAFF. The DNA for the CDR3 is TGTGCCATCAGTGAAGGGATTGGGGGAAACACTGAAGCTTTCTTT.

The rearrangement links TRBV20-1 to TRBJ1-5, with TRBD1 identical over 7 bases. From germline, CDR1 is DFQATT and CDR2 SNEGSKA (reference sequence). The CDR3 runs 14 residues. V gave up 4 bases and J gave up 2 bases; unmatched junction bases: 5. CDR3 protein: CSAISGGGNQPQHF. The CDR3 DNA is TGCAGTGCTATTTCAGGGGGAGGCAATCAGCCCCAGCATTTT.

This clonotype has only a few counts. The genes are TRBV12-5 and TRBJ1-2; 7 positions match TRBD1. Germline loops: CDR1 LGHNT, CDR2 FRNRAP. The V gene end was trimmed by 5 bases and the J gene end by 8 bases; junction bases not matched to a gene: 8. The CDR3 covers 13 residues. CDR3 nucleotide sequence: TGTGCTAGTGGTGCTCACGGGACAGACGGCTACACCTTC. This gives the protein CASGAHGTDGYTF.

A note on this clonotype: Compared with germline, one end of the junction differs, possibly owing to a read error. The chain is built from TRBV10-3 and TRBJ1-6, with TRBD1 matching 10 bases. This CDR3 spans 13 amino acids. In germline, CDR1 is ENHRY, CDR2 SYGVKD. CDR3 amino acids: CAVRDRGDSPLHF. Here the CDR3 DNA reads TGTGCCGTCAGGGACAGGGGCGATTCACCCCTCCACTTT.

This clonotype was observed a single time. The chain is built from TRBV20-1 and TRBJ2-1, with TRBD2 as a possible D gene (6 bases). The end of the DNA fits TRBJ2-7 better, so the J call may be wrong. Germline-derived CDR1 and CDR2 are DFQATT and SNEGSKA (reference sequence). This CDR3 spans 14 amino acids. The chain's CDR3 is CSAGGGSSYNEQYF. CDR3 DNA sequence: TGCAGTGCTGGGGGAGGAAGCTCCTACAATGAGCAGTACTTC.

A note on this clonotype: Germline is not matched at one junction end, which may reflect a read error. The V call is TRBV18, the J call TRBJ1-2, with unresolved D. CDR3 length: 13 residues. The V gene's germline CDR1 is KGHSH and CDR2 LQKENI. The CDR3 region is CASPPGSTYGYTF. The CDR3 DNA reads TGTGCCAGCCCACCAGGATCAACGTATGGCTACACCTTC.

This clonotype was observed many times. V usage is TRBV20-1 and J usage is TRBJ2-7; D ambiguous. Germline lookup yields CDR1 DFQATT and CDR2 SNEGSKA (reference sequence). Deletions cut 0 bases from V and 4 bases from J, with 10 bases between. The CDR3 has 13 amino acids. Written as DNA, the CDR3 is TGCAGTGCTAGAGATGTTTCGCCTTACGAGCAGTACTTC. Encoded protein: CSARDVSPYEQYF.